Sequencing of this T cell receptor beta chain was carried out in a study of T cell repertoires in cytomegalovirus infection. Study details: Indicated by public TCR beta signatures were CMV infection and matching HLA type.

MiXCR, applied by TCRdb to the reads, yields one record per CDR3 protein. The sample yields around 120,000 distinct CDR3 sequences, 7% to 10% seen once. This CDR3 comprises 17 residues. CDR1 and CDR2 (germline): SGHNT, YENEEA. V trimming: 5 bases; J trimming: 6 bases; junction bases outside the gene matches: 11. This clonotype was observed many times. As yet, its antigen is unknown. Whole-study results and caveats: It was HLA-C-restricted CMV-specific TCR beta clonotypes that dominated the response ex vivo.

Sequencing used PBMCs. The receptor was isolated from a human donor in good health (CMV status not recorded). Some clones in this sample may be carry-over from other donors' samples. J is TRBJ2-1 and V is TRBV11-3; 12 positions agree with TRBD2. The CDR3 sequence is CASSPHPWTSGANEQFF. In DNA form, the CDR3 reads TGTGCCAGCAGCCCTCACCCGTGGACTAGCGGGGCCAATGAGCAGTTCTTC.